Listed below are T cell receptor beta chains from one sample, sequenced in a study of vaccination and CD4 T cells after COVID-19. TCRdb reprocessed the PCR reads with MiXCR, giving one entry per CDR3 protein. The profile shows about 14,000 distinct CDR3 sequences, more than 25% of them singletons. Antigens of these TCRs are unknown. Sequencing was performed on cultured CD4+ T cells from blood. These receptors all come from a human donor with COVID-19. Each CDR3 is given without its conserved first and last residue. Clone sizes are given selectively: once, few, many, or a class where the clone is expanded.

>TRBV20-1|medium-sized|TRBJ1-4
SAPDTGQGIGKLF
>TRBV4-1|few|TRBJ2-2
ASSDYPGGVANTGELF
>TRBV14|NA|TRBJ1-1
ASSQLPGQGFGNTEAF
>TRBV10-3|few|TRBJ2-2
AILAGGNTGELF
>TRBV24-1|few|TRBJ2-3
ATSDEGTYTDTQY
>TRBV9|NA|TRBJ2-2
ASSVGGLAWNTGELF
>TRBV11-2|NA|TRBJ2-3
ASSLPGTQY
>TRBV19|NA|TRBJ1-5
ASREGMGNQPQH
>TRBV27|NA|TRBJ2-1
ASSFRGHGQF
>TRBV2|few|TRBJ1-4
ASSNFQMTNEKLF
>TRBV6-1|NA|TRBJ1-6
ASRYRGQENSPLH